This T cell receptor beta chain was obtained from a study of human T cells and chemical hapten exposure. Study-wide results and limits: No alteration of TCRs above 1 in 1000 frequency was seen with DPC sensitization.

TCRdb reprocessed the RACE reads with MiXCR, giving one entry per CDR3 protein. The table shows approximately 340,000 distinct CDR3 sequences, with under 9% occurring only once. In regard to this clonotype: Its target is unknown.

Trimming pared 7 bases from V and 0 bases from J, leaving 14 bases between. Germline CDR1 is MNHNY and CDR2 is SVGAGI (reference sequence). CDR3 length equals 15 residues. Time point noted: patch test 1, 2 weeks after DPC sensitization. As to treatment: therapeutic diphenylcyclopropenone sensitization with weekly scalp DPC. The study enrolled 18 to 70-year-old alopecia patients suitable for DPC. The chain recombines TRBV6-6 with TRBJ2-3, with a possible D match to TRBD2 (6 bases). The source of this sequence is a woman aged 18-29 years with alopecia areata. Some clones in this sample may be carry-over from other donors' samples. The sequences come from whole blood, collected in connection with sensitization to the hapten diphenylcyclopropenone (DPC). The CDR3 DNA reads TGTGCCAGCACCATGAGGAGGGCTAGCACAGATACGCAGTATTTT. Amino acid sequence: CASTMRRASTDTQYF.